This T cell receptor (beta chain) originates from a study of cytomegalovirus exposure and HLA in healthy donors. Findings and limits, study-wide: Across all donors, roughly uniform sequencing depth was an assumption of the presence/absence analyses.

Germline V gene lookup returns CDR1 SQVTM and CDR2 ANQGSEA. This CDR3 contains 17 residues. With 7 bases clipped from V and 2 bases from J, the junction kept 14 bases outside the gene matches. This PCR relied on a set of 60 Vbeta primers and 13 Jbeta primers. Profiling relied on immunoSEQ multiplex PCR, and the TCRdb table lists in-frame clones only, not all of them. This table has approximately 90,000 clones, 77% appearing once. Remarks on this clone: The antigen is not known.

The sequencing input was PBMCs. The chain is built from TRBV29-1 and TRBJ2-3; 11 bases map to TRBD2. The sequence was collected from a young man in good health and CMV-seronegative. This CDR3 is CSAHIRSGLAVTDTQYF. The CDR3 DNA is TGCAGCGCACATATACGATCGGGACTAGCGGTCACAGATACGCAGTATTTT.